The rows below give T cell receptor beta chains drawn from one sample of a study of cytomegalovirus exposure and HLA in healthy donors. TCRdb's table, derived via immunoSEQ multiplex PCR, lists solely in-frame clones and lacks some. The sample lists some 140,000 clones, less than 80% occurring once. Sequenced material: PBMCs. These TCRs come from a young man in good health and CMV-seronegative. The CDR3 runs from the conserved cysteine through the conserved F or W. Fields, in order: V gene, D gene, J gene, clone size, CDR3 DNA, CDR3 protein. A D gene is named only where the DNA matches it firmly. Clone size, where shown, is once, few, many, or a class for clones that have expanded.

TRBV7-3	TRBD2	TRBJ2-1	.	TGTGCCAGCAGCTTAATAGGTCTAGCGGGGGGGCCTAGTGAGCAGTTCTTC	CASSLIGLAGGPSEQFF
TRBV2	.	TRBJ2-6	.	TGTGCCAGCAGTGAAGAAGGGAGCGGGGCCAACGTCCTGACTTTC	CASSEEGSGANVLTF
TRBV28	.	TRBJ1-5	few	TGTGCCAGCAGTTTATCCGGGGTAGGCAATCAGCCCCAGCATTTT	CASSLSGVGNQPQHF
TRBV2	.	TRBJ2-5	.	TGTGCCAGCAGTCCCCAGGATACGGTGGAGACCCAGTACTTC	CASSPQDTVETQYF
TRBV15	TRBD1	TRBJ2-1	few	TGTGCCACCAGCAGAGATCTAAGAGGGGGCTCCTACTACAATGAGCAGTTCTTC	CATSRDLRGGSYYNEQFF
TRBV14	.	TRBJ2-7	.	TGTGCCAGCAGCCGGCGCAAGGAGGCCTACGAGCAGTACTTC	CASSRRKEAYEQYF
TRBV30	TRBD2	TRBJ2-1	once	TGTGCCTGGAGAACTAGCGGCTCCTACAATGAGCAGTTCTTC	CAWRTSGSYNEQFF
TRBV25-1	TRBD1	TRBJ1-6	.	TGTGCCAGCAGTGACGTCCCAGGGGGTAATTCACCCCTCCACTTT	CASSDVPGGNSPLHF
TRBV6-6	TRBD1	TRBJ1-5	.	TGTGCCAGCAGTTACCAGGACAGGGGGCGAAGTCAGCCCCAGCATTTT	CASSYQDRGRSQPQHF
TRBV2	TRBD1	TRBJ2-7	.	TGTGCCAGCAGGTACAGGGGTGGATTCAGCGAGCAGTACTTC	CASRYRGGFSEQYF
TRBV11-2	TRBD2	TRBJ2-1	.	TGTGCCAGCAGCCCCGGACTAGGATACAATGAGCAGTTCTTC	CASSPGLGYNEQFF